A single sample is the source of the 11 T cell receptor beta chains below, sequenced in a study of human CD8 memory T cell subsets. With exhausted-like traits, TPEX cells were early memory CD8+ T cells that were CCR7+ PD-1+ TIGIT+. Sequencing libraries of TCR beta were made by UMI-labeled 5' RACE. TCRdb re-called the 5' RACE reads and gives one entry per CDR3 protein, without DNA. The listing records 9,500 to 13,000 distinct CDR3 sequences. Sequenced: CD8+ T cells from PBMCs. The origin of the receptors is a human donor in good health.

The CDR3 sequence: CSTGTGKFYGYTF. V usage is TRBV29-1 and J usage is TRBJ1-2; checking the TCRdb D call of TRBD1 is not possible without DNA. The V gene's germline CDR1 is SQVTM and CDR2 ANQGSEA. The CDR3 contains 13 residues. The variable domain in full, completed from reference TRBV29-1 and TRBJ1-2, reads SAVISQKPSRDICQRGTSLTIQCQVDSQVTMMFWYRQQPGQSLTLIATANQGSEATYESGFVIDKFPISRPNLTFSTLTVSNMSPEDSSIYLCSTGTGKFYGYTFGSGTRLTVV.

The CDR3 loop is CASSTGWRIEAFF. The chain has TRBV7-2 and TRBJ1-1; as DNA is missing, the TRBD1 call by TCRdb cannot be tested. The CDR3 sequence is 13 residues long. Germline V lookup: CDR1 SGHTA, CDR2 FQGNSA.

This clonotype shows up as medium-sized by frequency. The chain couples TRBV10-3 to TRBJ1-1; TCRdb indicates TRBD1, and absent DNA this call remains unverified. CDR1 is ENHRY, CDR2 SYGVKD, per germline. This CDR3 is 16 amino acids long. The CDR3 reads CAISGPPTGQGTEAFF.

The chain links TRBV25-1 to TRBJ2-7; TCRdb picks TRBD1, but there is no DNA to check that call. The germline gives CDR1 MGHDK, CDR2 SYGVNS. This CDR3 region has 14 residues. The CDR3 loop is CASSEYQGAYEQYF.

V gene TRBV9 combines with J gene TRBJ2-1; TCRdb returns TRBD1, unconfirmable since there is no DNA. CDR3 length: 14 amino acids. Germline V gives CDR1 SGDLS, CDR2 YYNGEE. The CDR3 region is CASRASGTSNEQFF.

This chain joins TRBV20-1 and TRBJ1-2; lacking DNA, the TRBD1 call made by TCRdb goes unchecked. CDR1 is DFQATT, CDR2 SNEGSKA, per germline (reference sequence). The CDR3 is 15 residues long. The CDR3 reads CSATPIGQLLYGYTF.

The chain employs TRBV11-2 and TRBJ2-5; TCRdb selects TRBD2, and the lack of DNA leaves this call unchecked. The CDR3 consists of 16 residues. The germline CDR1 and CDR2 sequences are SGHAT and FQNNGV. The CDR3 is CASSLGGWLEEETQYF.

The J gene is TRBJ2-7, the V gene TRBV15; TCRdb indicates TRBD1, and absent DNA this call remains unverified. This CDR3 is 17 amino acids long. Germline loops: CDR1 LNHNV, CDR2 YYDKDF (reference sequence). The chain's CDR3 is CATSEFTHRQGAYEQYF.

The chain joins TRBV7-9 to TRBJ2-5. Germline V gene data show CDR1 as SEHNR and CDR2 as FQNEAQ (reference sequence). The CDR3 consists of 14 residues. The CDR3 protein is CASSPDLYQETQYF.

V gene TRBV28 combines with J gene TRBJ2-3; TCRdb outputs TRBD1, but without DNA this stays unchecked. The CDR3 length is 14 residues. Germline CDR1 MDHEN, CDR2 SYDVKM. CDR3 loop: CASSPGEVTDTQYF.

The rearrangement links TRBV7-8 to TRBJ2-2; TCRdb's D call of TRBD2 is untestable without DNA. Germline CDR1 is SGHVS and CDR2 is FQNEAQ. This CDR3 region has 16 residues. CDR3 residues: CASSLSGVRETGELFF. The variable domain in full, completed from reference TRBV7-8 and TRBJ2-2, reads GAGVSQSPRYKVAKRGQDVALRCDPISGHVSLFWYQQALGQGPEFLTYFQNEAQLDKSGLPSDRFFAERPEGSVSTLKIQRTQQEDSAVYLCASSLSGVRETGELFFGEGSRLTVL.